Included here is one T cell receptor (beta chain) sequence, with context. No antigen is known for it. With V trimmed by 6 bases and J by 1 base, 5 bases remained unmatched. The CDR3 has 14 residues. Germline assignment: CDR1 LNHDA and CDR2 SQIVND (reference sequence). The repertoire was sequenced with immunoSEQ multiplex PCR; TCRdb's copy has only in-frame clones and lacks some. Among around 7,400 clones, around a third were seen once, and the ten largest hold about 5.8%. The mixed lymphocyte reaction cells were grown together in coculture at 37°C for about 6 days. This specimen comes from a study of siplizumab effects on memory and regulatory T cells. Study-level background: In pairs, mixed lymphocyte reactions were done either with siplizumab at around 1 ug/mL or without any drug present.

The study, taken as a whole, reports: A small minority of alloreactive clones were mapped to unstimulated subsets. It seemed that naive T cells were more diverse than memory cells and were major contributors to the alloresponse.

This chain links TRBV19 with TRBJ1-1, with 7 positions matching TRBD1. The sequence was obtained from a human donor in good health; the cells came from an allogeneic mixed lymphocyte reaction. What was sequenced was CFSE-low (dividing) CD8+ T cells sorted from an allogeneic mixed lymphocyte reaction. The CDR3 is CASRERDRNTEAFF. The DNA of the CDR3 is TGTGCCAGTAGGGAAAGGGACAGGAACACTGAAGCTTTCTTT.